The present TCR delta chain was sequenced within a study of gamma-delta chains in newborns, infants, children. Across the whole study: Polyclonal expansion of innate γδ T cells after birth follows microbial exposure.

By share, this clone counts as large. TCRdb reprocessed the reads using CATT. The profile covers more than 3,500 delta-chain clones, with around 1.8% appearing a single time and 7.5% to 10% taken by the ten largest. Germline V gene data show CDR1 as GEAIGNYY and CDR2 as EKD. With V trimmed by 1 base and J by 1 base, 2 bases remained unmatched. The length of the CDR3 is 17 residues. Sequencing used blood. This clonotype was obtained from a child who was a newborn, infant or young child, either healthy, febrile or measles-vaccinated (not recorded which). The rearrangement joins TRDV2 to TRDJ3; 8 bases match TRDD3. In DNA form, the CDR3 reads TGTGCCTGTGACACGCCTGGGGGATCCTGGGACACCCGACAGATGTTTTTC. Amino acid sequence: CACDTPGGSWDTRQMFF.